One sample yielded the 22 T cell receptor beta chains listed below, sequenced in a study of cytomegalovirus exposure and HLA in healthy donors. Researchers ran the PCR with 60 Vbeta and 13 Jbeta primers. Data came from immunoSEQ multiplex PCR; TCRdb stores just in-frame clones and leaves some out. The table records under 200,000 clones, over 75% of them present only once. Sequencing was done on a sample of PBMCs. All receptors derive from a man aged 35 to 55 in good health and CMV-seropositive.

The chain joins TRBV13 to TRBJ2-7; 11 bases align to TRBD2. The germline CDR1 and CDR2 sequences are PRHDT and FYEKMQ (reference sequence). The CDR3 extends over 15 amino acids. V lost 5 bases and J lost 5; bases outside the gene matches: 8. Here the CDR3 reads CASSISGTSGHEQYF. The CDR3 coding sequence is TGTGCCAGCAGCATATCCGGGACTAGCGGCCACGAGCAGTACTTC.

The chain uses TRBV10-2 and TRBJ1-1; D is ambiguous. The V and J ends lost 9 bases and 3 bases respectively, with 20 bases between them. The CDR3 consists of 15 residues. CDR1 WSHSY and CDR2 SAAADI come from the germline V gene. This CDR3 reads CASSFRPEVYTEAFF. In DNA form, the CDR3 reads TGCGCCAGTTCCTTCAGACCGGAGGTATACACTGAAGCTTTCTTT.

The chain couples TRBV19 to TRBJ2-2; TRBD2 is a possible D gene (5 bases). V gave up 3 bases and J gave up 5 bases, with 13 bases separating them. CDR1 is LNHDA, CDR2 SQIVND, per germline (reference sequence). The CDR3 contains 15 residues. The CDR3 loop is CASSITNRGTGELFF. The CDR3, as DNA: TGTGCCAGTAGTATTACAAACCGGGGTACCGGGGAGCTGTTTTTT.

CDR3 nucleotide sequence: TGCGCCAGCAGCTTGGACCCGGACAGGGACTATGGCTACACCTTC. Translation gives CASSLDPDRDYGYTF. The J gene is TRBJ1-2, the V gene TRBV5-1; 8 bases align to TRBD1. V lost 0 bases to trimming and J lost 3 bases; unmatched junction nucleotides: 4. The CDR3 has 15 amino acids. The germline V gene encodes CDR1 SGHRS and CDR2 YFSETQ.

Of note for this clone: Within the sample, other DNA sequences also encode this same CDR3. The CDR3 DNA reads as TGTGCCAGCAGCCCCCGGGCGGGGGGCGGAACCTACGAGCAGTACTTC. It encodes CASSPRAGGGTYEQYF. The chain couples TRBV27 to TRBJ2-7; TRBD2 matches 8 bases. V was pared by 6 bases and J by 2 bases, with 12 bases of the junction left unmatched. Germline CDR1 reads MNHEY; CDR2 reads SMNVEV (reference sequence). The CDR3 totals 16 residues.

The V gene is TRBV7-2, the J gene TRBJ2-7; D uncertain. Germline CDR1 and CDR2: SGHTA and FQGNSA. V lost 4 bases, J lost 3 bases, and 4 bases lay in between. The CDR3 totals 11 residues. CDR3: CASSSNYEQYF. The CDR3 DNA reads TGTGCCAGCAGCTCCAACTACGAGCAGTACTTC.

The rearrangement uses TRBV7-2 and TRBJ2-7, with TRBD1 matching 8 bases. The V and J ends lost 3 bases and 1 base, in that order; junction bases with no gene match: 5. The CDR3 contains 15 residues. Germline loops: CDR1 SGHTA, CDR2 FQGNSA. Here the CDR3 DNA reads TGTGCCAGCAGCTTCCGACAGGGGACTTCCTACGAGCAGTACTTC. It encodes CASSFRQGTSYEQYF.

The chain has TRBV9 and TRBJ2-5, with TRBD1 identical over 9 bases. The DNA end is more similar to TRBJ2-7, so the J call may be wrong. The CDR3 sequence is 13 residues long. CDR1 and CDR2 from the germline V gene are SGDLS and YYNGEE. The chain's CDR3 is CASSGDREGEQYF. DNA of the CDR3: TGTGCCAGCAGCGGGGACAGGGAGGGCGAGCAGTACTTC.

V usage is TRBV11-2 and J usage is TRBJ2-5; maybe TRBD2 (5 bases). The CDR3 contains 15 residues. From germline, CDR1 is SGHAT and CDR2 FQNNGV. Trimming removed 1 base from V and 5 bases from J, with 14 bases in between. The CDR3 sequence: CASSLVLQTGETQYF. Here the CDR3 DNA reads TGTGCCAGCAGCTTAGTGCTACAAACGGGGGAGACCCAGTACTTC.

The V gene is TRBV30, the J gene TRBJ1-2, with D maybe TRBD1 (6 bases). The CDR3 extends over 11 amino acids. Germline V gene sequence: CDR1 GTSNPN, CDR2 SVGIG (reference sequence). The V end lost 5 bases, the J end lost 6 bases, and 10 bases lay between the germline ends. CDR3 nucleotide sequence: TGTGCCTGGTCAAACAGGGATGGCTACACCTTC. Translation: CAWSNRDGYTF.

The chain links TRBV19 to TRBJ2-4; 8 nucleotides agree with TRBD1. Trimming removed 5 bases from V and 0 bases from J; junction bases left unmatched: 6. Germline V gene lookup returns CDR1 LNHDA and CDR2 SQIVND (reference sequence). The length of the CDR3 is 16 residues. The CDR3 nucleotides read TGTGCCAGTAGTGCGGACAGGGCTTTAGCCAAAAACATTCAGTACTTC. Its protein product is CASSADRALAKNIQYF. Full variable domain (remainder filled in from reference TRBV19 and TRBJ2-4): DGGITQSPKYLFRKEGQNVTLSCEQNLNHDAMYWYRQDPGQGLRLIYYSQIVNDFQKGDIAEGYSVSREKKESFPLTVTSAQKNPTAFYLCASSADRALAKNIQYFGAGTRLSVL.

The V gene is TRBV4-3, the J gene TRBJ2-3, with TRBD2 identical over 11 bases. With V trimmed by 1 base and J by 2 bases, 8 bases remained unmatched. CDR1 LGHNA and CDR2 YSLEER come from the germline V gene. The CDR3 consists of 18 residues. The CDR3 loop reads CASSQVASGGPSTDTQYF. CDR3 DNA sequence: TGCGCCAGCAGCCAAGTGGCTAGCGGGGGGCCATCCACAGATACGCAGTATTTT.

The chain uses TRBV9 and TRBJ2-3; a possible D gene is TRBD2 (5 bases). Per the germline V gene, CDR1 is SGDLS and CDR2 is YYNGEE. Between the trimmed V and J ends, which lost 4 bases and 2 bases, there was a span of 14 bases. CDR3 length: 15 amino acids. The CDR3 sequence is CASSPRTRYTDTQYF. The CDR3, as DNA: TGTGCCAGCAGCCCCCGGACTCGTTACACAGATACGCAGTATTTT.

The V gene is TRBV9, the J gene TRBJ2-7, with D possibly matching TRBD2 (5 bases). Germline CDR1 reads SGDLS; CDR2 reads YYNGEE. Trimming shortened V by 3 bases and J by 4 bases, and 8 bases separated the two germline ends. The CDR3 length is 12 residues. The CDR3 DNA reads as TGTGCCAGCAGCGAGAGAGGGTACGAGCAGTACTTC. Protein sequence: CASSERGYEQYF.

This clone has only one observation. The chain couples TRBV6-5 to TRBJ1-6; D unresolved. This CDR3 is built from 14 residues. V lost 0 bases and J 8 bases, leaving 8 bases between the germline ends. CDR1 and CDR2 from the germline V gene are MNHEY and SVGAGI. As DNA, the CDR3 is TGTGCCAGCAGTTACTCCGGGATCCATTCACCCCTCCACTTT. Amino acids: CASSYSGIHSPLHF.

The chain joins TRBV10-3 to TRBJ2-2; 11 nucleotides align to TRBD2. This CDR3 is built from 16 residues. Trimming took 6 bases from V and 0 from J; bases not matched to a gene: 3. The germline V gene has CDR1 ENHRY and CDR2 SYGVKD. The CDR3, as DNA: TGTGCCATCAGCGCGACTAGCGGGACGAACACCGGGGAGCTGTTTTTT. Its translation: CAISATSGTNTGELFF.

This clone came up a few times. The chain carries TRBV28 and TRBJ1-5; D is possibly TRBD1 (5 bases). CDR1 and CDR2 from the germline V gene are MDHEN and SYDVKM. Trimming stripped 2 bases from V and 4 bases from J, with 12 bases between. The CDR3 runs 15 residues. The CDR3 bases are TGTGCCAGCAGTTTAGGGGGGTCGGGGAATCAGCCCCAGCATTTT. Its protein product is CASSLGGSGNQPQHF.

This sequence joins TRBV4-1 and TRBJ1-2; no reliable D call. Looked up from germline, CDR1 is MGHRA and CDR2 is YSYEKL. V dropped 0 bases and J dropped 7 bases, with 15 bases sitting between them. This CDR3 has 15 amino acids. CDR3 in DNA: TGCGCCAGCAGCCAAGATGTGGTTCTTGTGCGTGGCTACACCTTC. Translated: CASSQDVVLVRGYTF.

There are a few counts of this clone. CDR3 coding DNA: TGTGCCAGCAGTGAGGCTAACAGGGGCCTCGAGCAGTACTTC. Protein sequence: CASSEANRGLEQYF. This chain links TRBV25-1 with TRBJ2-7; 7 bases are shared with TRBD1. Germline assignment: CDR1 MGHDK and CDR2 SYGVNS. The CDR3 is 14 amino acids. V lost 3 bases to trimming and J lost 6 bases; unmatched junction nucleotides: 8.

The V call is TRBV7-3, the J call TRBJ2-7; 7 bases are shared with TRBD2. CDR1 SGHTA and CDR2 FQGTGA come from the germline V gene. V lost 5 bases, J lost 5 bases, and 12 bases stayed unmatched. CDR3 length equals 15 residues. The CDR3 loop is CASSNAGTTIDEQYF. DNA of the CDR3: TGTGCCAGCAGCAACGCCGGGACTACGATCGACGAGCAGTACTTC.

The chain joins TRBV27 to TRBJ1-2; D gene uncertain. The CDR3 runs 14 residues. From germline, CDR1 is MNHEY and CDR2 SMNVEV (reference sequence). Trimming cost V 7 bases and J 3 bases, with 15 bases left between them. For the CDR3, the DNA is TGTGCCAGCAATTCCGTTGGGGAGGACTATGGCTACACCTTC. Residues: CASNSVGEDYGYTF.

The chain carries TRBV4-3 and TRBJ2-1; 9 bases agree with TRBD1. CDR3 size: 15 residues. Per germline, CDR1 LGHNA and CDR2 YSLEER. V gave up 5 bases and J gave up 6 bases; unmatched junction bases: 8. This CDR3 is CASSTPGQGGNEQFF. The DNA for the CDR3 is TGCGCCAGCAGCACCCCGGGACAGGGTGGCAATGAGCAGTTCTTC.